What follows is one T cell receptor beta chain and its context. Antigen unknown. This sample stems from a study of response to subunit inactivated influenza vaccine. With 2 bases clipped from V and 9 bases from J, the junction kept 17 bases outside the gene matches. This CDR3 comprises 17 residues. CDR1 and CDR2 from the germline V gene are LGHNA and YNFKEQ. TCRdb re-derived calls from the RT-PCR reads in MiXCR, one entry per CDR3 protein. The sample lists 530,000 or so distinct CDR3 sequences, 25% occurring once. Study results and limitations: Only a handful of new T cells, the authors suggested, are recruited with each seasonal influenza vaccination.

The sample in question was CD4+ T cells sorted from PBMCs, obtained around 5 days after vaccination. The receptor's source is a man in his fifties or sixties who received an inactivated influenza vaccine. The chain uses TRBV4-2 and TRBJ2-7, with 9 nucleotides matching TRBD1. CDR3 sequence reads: CASSQYLTPDRGQVQYF. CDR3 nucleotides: TGTGCCAGCAGCCAATACCTAACCCCGGACAGGGGCCAGGTGCAGTACTTC.